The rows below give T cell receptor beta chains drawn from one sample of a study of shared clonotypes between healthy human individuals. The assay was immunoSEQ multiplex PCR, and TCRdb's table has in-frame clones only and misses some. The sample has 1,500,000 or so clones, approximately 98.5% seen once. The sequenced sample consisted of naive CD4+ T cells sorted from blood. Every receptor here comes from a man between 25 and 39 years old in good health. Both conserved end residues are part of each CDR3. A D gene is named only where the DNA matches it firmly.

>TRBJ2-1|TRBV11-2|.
CASSLLSGNYNEQFF
TGTGCCAGCAGCCTACTCAGCGGTAACTACAATGAGCAGTTCTTC
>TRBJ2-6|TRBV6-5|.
CASRLTSSGANVLTF
TGTGCCAGCAGATTGACAAGCTCTGGGGCCAACGTCCTGACTTTC
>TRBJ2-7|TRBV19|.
CASSILVAPGVGEQYF
TGTGCCAGTAGTATTTTGGTAGCACCAGGGGTTGGCGAGCAGTACTTC
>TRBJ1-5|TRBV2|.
CASTTYPNQPQHF
TGTGCCAGCACGACTTATCCCAATCAGCCCCAGCATTTT
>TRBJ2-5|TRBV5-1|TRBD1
CASTRDRAKETQYF
TGCGCCAGCACCCGGGACAGGGCGAAGGAGACCCAGTACTTC
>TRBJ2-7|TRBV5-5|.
CASSRAGGEQYF
TGTGCCAGCAGCCGGGCCGGGGGCGAGCAGTACTTC
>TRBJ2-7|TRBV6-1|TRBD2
CASSEGLAGGTLSYEQYF
TGTGCCAGCAGTGAAGGACTAGCGGGAGGTACACTCTCCTACGAGCAGTACTTC
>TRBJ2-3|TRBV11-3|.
CASSDFSTDTQYF
TGTGCCAGCTCCGACTTTAGCACAGATACGCAGTATTTT
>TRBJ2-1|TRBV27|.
CASSLSFGEQFF
TGTGCCAGCAGTTTATCTTTCGGTGAGCAGTTCTTC
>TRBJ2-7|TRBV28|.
CASSLNSPPRGEQYF
TGTGCCAGCAGTTTAAACTCCCCTCCGAGGGGCGAGCAGTACTTC
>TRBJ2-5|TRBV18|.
CASSRAAVETQYF
TGTGCCAGCTCCCGGGCGGCAGTAGAGACCCAGTACTTC
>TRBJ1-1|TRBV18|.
CASSPISAGVLDTEAFF
TGTGCCAGCTCACCAATCTCGGCAGGTGTTTTGGACACTGAAGCTTTCTTT
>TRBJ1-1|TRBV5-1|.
CASSLAEVTEAFF
TGCGCCAGCAGCTTGGCGGAGGTCACTGAAGCTTTCTTT
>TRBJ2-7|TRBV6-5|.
CASSSPGFDEQYF
TGTGCCAGCAGTTCCCCAGGGTTTGACGAGCAGTACTTC
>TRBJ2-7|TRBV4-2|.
CASSTIGTFTYEQYF
TGTGCCAGCAGCACTATCGGGACATTTACCTACGAGCAGTACTTC
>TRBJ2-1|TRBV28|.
CASSFSYNEQFF
TGTGCCAGCAGTTTCTCCTACAATGAGCAGTTCTTC
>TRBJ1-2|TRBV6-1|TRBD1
CASSDRGSMRYTF
TGTGCCAGCAGTGACAGGGGGTCTATGCGCTACACCTTC